Sequencing of this TCR beta chain was carried out in a study of T cells in tuberculosis. The study's findings and limits: Active tuberculosis patients had shorter CDR3-alpha; the beta difference was nonsignificant.

In germline, CDR1 is SGDLS, CDR2 YYNGEE. Trimming stripped 3 bases from V and 4 bases from J, with 14 bases between. The CDR3 is made up of 14 amino acids. Comments on this clone: What it binds is unknown.

The assay was immunoSEQ multiplex PCR, and TCRdb's table has in-frame clones only and misses some. This table holds over 25,000 clones, around 90% found once. Input material: PBMCs. The receptor comes from a donor between 10 and 35 years old with latent tuberculosis or without tuberculosis infection. The rearrangement joins TRBV9 to TRBJ2-7, with D possibly TRBD1 on 5 matching bases. CDR3 in amino acids: CASSGNIRDYEQYF. The CDR3 bases are TGTGCCAGCAGCGGGAACATCAGGGATTACGAGCAGTACTTC. Based on the CDR3 plus reference TRBV9 and TRBJ2-7, the full variable domain is DSGVTQTPKHLITATGQRVTLRCSPRSGDLSVYWYQQSLDQGLQFLIQYYNGEERAKGNILERFSAQQFPDLHSELNLSSLELGDSALYFCASSGNIRDYEQYFGPGTRLTVT.